This section outlines one T cell receptor (beta chain) sequence together with its context. TCRdb's copy holds only in-frame clones and misses some; the assay was immunoSEQ multiplex PCR. The sample holds 260,000 or so clones, roughly 86% seen once. This sample is part of a study of blood T cell repertoires in COVID-19. Study summary: There were acute and convalescent COVID-19 samples, and they came from the United States, Italy and Spain. In each case, the material was cDNA or gDNA derived from T cells, B-cell-depleted T cells, or PBMCs.

Trimming removed 0 bases from V and 5 bases from J; junction bases left unmatched: 8. The germline gives CDR1 GTSNPN, CDR2 SVGIG (reference sequence). The CDR3 has 15 amino acids. Material: PBMCs or T cells enriched from blood (not recorded which). The chain joins TRBV30 to TRBJ1-1; 8 bases fit TRBD1. The sequence derives from a woman in her 30s with acute COVID-19. The CDR3 coding sequence is TGTGCCTGGAGTGTACGGGCAGGGGGCTGGACTGAAGCTTTCTTT. Its translation: CAWSVRAGGWTEAFF.